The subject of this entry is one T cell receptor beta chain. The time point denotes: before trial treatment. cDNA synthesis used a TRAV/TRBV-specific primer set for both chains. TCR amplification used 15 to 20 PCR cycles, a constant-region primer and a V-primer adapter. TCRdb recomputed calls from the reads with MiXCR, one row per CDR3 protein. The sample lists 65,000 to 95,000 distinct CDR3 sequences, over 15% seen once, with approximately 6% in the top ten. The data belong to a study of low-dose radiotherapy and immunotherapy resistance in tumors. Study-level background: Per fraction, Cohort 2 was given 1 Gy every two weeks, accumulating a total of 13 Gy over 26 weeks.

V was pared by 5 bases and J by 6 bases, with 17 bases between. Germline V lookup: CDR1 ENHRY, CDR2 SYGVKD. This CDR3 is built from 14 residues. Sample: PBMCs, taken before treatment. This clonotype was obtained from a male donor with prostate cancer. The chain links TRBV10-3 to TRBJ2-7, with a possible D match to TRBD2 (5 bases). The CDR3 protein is CAISRRPGSGEQYF. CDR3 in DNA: TGTGCCATCAGTAGACGGCCGGGGTCCGGCGAGCAGTACTTC.